The T cell receptor (beta chain) under discussion was sequenced for a study of Graves' ophthalmopathy and Graves' hyperthyroidism. Findings and limits, study-wide: In separating ophthalmopathy from stable hyperthyroidism, a 13-signature model achieved roughly 89% sensitivity and approximately 80% specificity.

Germline V CDR1 and CDR2: SGDLS, YYNGEE. V lost 3 bases, J lost 4 bases, and 14 bases lay in between. This CDR3 comprises 14 residues. In its sample, this clonotype was seen a few times. Its antigen is unidentified. RNA transcripts were the source from which TCR beta CDR3 regions were amplified. An opening RT-PCR round employed HTBI primers and preceded a second-round multiplex PCR. TCRdb ran MiXCR on the multiplex PCR reads and lists one entry per CDR3 protein. Here the sample spans about 740,000 distinct CDR3 sequences, roughly 40% being singletons. For donors with ophthalmopathy, the disease showed moderate-to-severe activity, reached CAS ≥3 and NOSPECS ≥4, and had lasted under 3 months.

The J gene is TRBJ2-7, the V gene TRBV9; weak D call: TRBD2 (6 bases). The clonotype was recovered from an adult man with Graves' ophthalmopathy. The specimen sequenced was peripheral blood. The CDR3 here is CASSERSGGYEQYF. In nucleotides, the CDR3 is TGTGCCAGCAGCGAGAGGTCCGGGGGATACGAGCAGTACTTC.